This T cell receptor beta chain was recorded in a study of blood T cells in healthy people across ages. Study conclusions and caveats: The recorded TCR beta diversity per million T cells decreased in a roughly linear manner with age.

V gave up 1 base and J gave up 7 bases, with 17 bases separating them. The CDR3 has 15 amino acids. Per the germline V gene, CDR1 is SGHTA and CDR2 is FQGNSA. On this clonotype itself: Its antigen is unidentified.

Each donor gave approximately 9.1 milliliters of peripheral blood. Alongside a J-beta primer mix, a sample-barcoded 5' primer served in a second PCR lasting about 7 to 12 cycles. TCRdb recomputed calls from the 5' RACE reads with MiXCR, one row per CDR3 protein. The top ten hold 13% of the sample, which has hundreds of thousands of distinct CDR3 sequences, 40% to 65% seen once. Sequencing used blood. The source is a woman over 75 in good health. The rearrangement links TRBV7-2 to TRBJ2-7, with D possibly TRBD1 on 6 matching bases. The CDR3 DNA sequence: TGTGCCAGCAGCTTAGGGACAGAGGGTTTGTGGGAGCAGTACTTC. Translating gives CASSLGTEGLWEQYF.